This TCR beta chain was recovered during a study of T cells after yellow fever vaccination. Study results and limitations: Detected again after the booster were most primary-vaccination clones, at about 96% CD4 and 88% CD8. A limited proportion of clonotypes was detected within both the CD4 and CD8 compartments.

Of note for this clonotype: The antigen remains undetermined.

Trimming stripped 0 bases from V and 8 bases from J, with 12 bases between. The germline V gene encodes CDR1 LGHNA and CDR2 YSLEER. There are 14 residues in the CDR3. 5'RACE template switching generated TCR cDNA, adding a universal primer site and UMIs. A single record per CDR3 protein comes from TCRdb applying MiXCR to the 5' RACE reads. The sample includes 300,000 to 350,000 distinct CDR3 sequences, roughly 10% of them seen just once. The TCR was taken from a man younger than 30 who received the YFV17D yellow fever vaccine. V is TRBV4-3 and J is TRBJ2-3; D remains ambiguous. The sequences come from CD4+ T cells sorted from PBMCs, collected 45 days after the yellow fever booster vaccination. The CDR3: CASSQDSWFRTQYF. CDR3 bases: TGCGCCAGCAGCCAAGATTCATGGTTCCGTACGCAGTATTTT.